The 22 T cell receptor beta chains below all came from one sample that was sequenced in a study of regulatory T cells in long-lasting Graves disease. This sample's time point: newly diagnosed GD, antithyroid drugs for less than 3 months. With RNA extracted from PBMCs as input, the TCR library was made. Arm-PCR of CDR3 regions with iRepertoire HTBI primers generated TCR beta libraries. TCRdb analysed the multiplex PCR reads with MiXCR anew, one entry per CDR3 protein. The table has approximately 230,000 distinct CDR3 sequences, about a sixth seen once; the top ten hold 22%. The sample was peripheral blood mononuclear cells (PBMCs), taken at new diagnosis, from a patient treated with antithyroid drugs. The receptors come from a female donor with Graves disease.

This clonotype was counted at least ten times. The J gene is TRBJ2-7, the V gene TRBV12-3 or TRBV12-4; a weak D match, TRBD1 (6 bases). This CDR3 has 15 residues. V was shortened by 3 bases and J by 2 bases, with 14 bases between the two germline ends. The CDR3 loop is CASSLKAGVTYEQYF. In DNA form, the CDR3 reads TGTGCCAGCAGTTTGAAAGCAGGGGTAACCTACGAGCAGTACTTC.

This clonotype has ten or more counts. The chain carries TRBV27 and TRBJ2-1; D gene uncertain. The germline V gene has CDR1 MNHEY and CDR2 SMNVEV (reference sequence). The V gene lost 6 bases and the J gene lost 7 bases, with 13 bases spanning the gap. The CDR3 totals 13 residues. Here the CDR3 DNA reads TGTGCCAGCAGACCGACCCTCCGAAATGAGCAGTTCTTC. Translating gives CASRPTLRNEQFF.

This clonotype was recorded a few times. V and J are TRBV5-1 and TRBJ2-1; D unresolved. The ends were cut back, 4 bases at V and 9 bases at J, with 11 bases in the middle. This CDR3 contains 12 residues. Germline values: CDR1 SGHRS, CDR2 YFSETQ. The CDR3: CASSSLGREQFF. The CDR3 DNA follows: TGCGCCAGCAGCAGCCTAGGTCGTGAGCAGTTCTTC.

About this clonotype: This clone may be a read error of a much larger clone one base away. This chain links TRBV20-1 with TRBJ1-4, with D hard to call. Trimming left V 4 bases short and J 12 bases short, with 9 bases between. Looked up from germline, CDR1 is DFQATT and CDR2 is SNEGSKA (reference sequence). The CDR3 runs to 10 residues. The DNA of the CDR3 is TGCAGTGCTAAGATGGAAGAACTGTTTTTT. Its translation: CSAKMEELFF.

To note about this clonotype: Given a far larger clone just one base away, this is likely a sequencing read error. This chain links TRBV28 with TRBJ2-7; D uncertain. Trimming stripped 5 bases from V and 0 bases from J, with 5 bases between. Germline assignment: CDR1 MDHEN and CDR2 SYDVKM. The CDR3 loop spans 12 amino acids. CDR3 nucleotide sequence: TGTGCCAGCAGTCGGACCTCCTACGAGCAGTACTTC. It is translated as CASSRTSYEQYF. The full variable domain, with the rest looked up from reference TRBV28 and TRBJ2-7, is DVKVTQSSRYLVKRTGEKVFLECVQDMDHENMFWYRQDPGLGLRLIYFSYDVKMKEKGDIPEGYSVSREKKERFSLILESASTNQTSMYLCASSRTSYEQYFGPGTRLTVT.

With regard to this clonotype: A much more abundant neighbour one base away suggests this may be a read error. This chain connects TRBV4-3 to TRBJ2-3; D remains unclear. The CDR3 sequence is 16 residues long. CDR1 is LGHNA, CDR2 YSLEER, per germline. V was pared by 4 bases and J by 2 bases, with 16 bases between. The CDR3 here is CASSRVRRTITDTQYF. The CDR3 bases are TGCGCCAGCAGCCGTGTGCGTAGGACGATCACAGATACGCAGTATTTT.

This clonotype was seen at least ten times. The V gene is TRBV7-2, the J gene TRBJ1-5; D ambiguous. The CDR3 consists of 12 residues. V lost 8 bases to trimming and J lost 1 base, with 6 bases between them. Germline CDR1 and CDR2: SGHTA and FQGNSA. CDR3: CASGQSNQPQHF. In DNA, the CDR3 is TGTGCCAGCGGGCAGAGCAATCAGCCCCAGCATTTT.

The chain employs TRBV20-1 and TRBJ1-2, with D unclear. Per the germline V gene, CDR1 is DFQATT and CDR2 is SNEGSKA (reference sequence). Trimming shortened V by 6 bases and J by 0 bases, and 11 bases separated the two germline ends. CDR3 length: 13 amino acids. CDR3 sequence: CSASVEANYGYTF. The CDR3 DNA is TGCAGTGCCTCCGTCGAAGCTAACTATGGCTACACCTTC.

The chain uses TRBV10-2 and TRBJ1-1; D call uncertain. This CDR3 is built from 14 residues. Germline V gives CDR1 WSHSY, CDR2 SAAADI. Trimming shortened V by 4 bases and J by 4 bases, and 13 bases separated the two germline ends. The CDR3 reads CASSGAGGGTEAFF. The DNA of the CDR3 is TGCGCCAGCAGTGGGGCAGGCGGTGGCACTGAAGCTTTCTTT.

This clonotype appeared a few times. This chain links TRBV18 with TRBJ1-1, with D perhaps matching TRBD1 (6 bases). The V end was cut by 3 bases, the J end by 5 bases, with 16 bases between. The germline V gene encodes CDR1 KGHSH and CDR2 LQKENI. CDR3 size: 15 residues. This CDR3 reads CASSPLSGVGTEAFF. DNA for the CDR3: TGTGCCAGCTCACCTCTTTCAGGGGTTGGTACTGAAGCTTTCTTT.

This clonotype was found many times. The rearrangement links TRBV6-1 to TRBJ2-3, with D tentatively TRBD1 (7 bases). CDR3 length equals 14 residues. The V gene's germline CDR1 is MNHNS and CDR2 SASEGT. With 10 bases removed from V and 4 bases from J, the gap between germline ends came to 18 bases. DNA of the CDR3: TGTGCCACTTTTGAGCAGGGGGGATCAGATACGCAGTATTTT. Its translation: CATFEQGGSDTQYF.

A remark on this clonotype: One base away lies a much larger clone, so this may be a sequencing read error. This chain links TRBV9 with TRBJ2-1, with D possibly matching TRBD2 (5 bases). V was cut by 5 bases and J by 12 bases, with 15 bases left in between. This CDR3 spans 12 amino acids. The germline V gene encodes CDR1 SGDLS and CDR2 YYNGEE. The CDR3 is CASSGLAGGQFF. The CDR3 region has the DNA TGTGCCAGCAGTGGGCTAGCCGGCGGGCAGTTCTTC.

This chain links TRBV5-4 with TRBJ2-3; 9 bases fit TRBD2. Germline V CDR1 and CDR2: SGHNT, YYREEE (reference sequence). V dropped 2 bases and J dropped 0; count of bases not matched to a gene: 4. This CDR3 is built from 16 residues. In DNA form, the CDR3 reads TGTGCCAGCAGCTTTTATAGCGGGAGTAGCACAGATACGCAGTATTTT. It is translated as CASSFYSGSSTDTQYF.

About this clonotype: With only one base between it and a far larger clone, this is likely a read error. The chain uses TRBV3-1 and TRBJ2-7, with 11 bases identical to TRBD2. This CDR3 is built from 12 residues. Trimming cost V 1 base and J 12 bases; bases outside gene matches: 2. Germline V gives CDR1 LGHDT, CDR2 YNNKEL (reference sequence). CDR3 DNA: TGTGCCAGCAGCCAAGGACTAGCGGGGATGTACTTC. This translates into CASSQGLAGMYF.

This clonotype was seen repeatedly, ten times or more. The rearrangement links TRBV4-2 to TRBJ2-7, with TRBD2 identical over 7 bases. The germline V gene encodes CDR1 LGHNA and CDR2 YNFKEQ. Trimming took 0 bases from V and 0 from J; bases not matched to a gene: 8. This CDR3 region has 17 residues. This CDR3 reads CASSQDRLAASSYEQYF. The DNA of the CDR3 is TGTGCCAGCAGCCAAGACCGTCTAGCGGCTAGCTCCTACGAGCAGTACTTC.

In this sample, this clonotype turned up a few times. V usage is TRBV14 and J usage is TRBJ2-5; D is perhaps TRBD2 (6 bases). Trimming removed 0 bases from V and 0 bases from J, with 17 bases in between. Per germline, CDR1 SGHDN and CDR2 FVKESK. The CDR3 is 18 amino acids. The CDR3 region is CASSQDSIPAGYQETQYF. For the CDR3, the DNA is TGTGCCAGCAGCCAAGATAGCATCCCAGCGGGCTACCAAGAGACCCAGTACTTC.

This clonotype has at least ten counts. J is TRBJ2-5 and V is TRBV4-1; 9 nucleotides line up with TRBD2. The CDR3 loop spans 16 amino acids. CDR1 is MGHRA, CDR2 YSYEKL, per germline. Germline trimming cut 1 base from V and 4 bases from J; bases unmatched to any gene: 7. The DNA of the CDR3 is TGCGCCAGCAGCCAAGTCGGCGGGGGGGGAGCAGAGACCCAGTACTTC. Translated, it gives CASSQVGGGGAETQYF.

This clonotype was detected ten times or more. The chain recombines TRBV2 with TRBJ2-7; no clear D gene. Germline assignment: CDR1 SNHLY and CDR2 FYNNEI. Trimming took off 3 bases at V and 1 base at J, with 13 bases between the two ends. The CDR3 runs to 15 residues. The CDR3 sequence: CASSEVGSTSYEQYF. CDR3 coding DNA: TGTGCCAGCAGTGAGGTAGGCAGCACATCCTACGAGCAGTACTTC. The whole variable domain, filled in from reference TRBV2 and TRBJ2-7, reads EPEVTQTPSHQVTQMGQEVILRCVPISNHLYFYWYRQILGQKVEFLVSFYNNEISEKSEIFDDQFSVERPDGSNFTLKIRSTKLEDSAMYFCASSEVGSTSYEQYFGPGTRLTVT.

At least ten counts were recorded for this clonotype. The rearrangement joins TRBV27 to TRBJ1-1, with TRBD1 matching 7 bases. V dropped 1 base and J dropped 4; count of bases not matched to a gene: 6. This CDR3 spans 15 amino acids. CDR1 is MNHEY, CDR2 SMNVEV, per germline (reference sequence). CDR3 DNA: TGTGCCAGCAGTTTATTAGGGGGCCAGGGCACTGAAGCTTTCTTT. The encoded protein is CASSLLGGQGTEAFF.

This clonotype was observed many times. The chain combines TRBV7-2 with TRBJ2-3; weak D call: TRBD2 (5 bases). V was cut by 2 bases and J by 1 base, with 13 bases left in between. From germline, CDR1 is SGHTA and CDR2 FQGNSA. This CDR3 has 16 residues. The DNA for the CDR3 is TGTGCCAGCAGCTTAATAAAACTAGTACGCACAGATACGCAGTATTTT. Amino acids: CASSLIKLVRTDTQYF.

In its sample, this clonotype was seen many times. The DNA for the CDR3 is TGTGCCAGCAGCCAACCTGGGTTGGGGAGGGCTGAAAAACTGTTTTTT. This gives the protein CASSQPGLGRAEKLFF. J is TRBJ1-4 and V is TRBV28; D is unclear. Germline CDR1 reads MDHEN; CDR2 reads SYDVKM. Deletions cut 6 bases from V and 7 bases from J, with 21 bases between. This CDR3 has 16 amino acids.

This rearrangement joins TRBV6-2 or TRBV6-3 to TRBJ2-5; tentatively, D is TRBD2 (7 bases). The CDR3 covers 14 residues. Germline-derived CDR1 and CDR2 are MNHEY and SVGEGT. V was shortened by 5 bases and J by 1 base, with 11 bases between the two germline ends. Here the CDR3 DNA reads TGTGCCAGCAGTGTCCGGGGGGCCCAAGAGACCCAGTACTTC. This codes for CASSVRGAQETQYF.